The clone carrying this TCR beta chain was seen repeatedly, ten times or more. Its antigen is as yet unknown. RNA transcripts served as the template for amplifying TCR beta CDR3 regions. HTBI primers were employed in a first-round RT-PCR of the TCR CDR3. TCRdb re-derived calls from the multiplex PCR reads in MiXCR, one entry per CDR3 protein. Here the sample spans a few hundred thousand distinct CDR3 sequences, approximately 15% being singletons. The germline V gene encodes CDR1 MDHEN and CDR2 SYDVKM. V lost 3 bases and J lost 4, with 12 bases in between. The CDR3 is 15 residues long. These data belong to a study of T cells in Graves' hyperthyroidism and ophthalmopathy. Findings and caveats of the study: Most clonotypes expanded in the thyroid (above 0.001) were also present in blood. Prediction of ophthalmopathy progression came a median around 6.5 months pre-onset.

Isolation of PBMCs was performed on 9.5 to 10 ml fresh peripheral blood. The chain combines TRBV28 with TRBJ1-4, with D maybe TRBD1 (6 bases). The sequence was collected from a woman aged 40-49 years with Graves' ophthalmopathy. Sequences were obtained from blood. This CDR3 is CASSLGGGRNEKLFF. The DNA of the CDR3 is TGTGCCAGCAGTTTGGGAGGGGGACGTAATGAAAAACTGTTTTTT.